Listed below are T cell receptor beta chains from one sample, sequenced in a study of blood T cell repertoires in COVID-19. Sequencing used immunoSEQ multiplex PCR; TCRdb keeps in-frame clones, though not all of them. The sample comprises about 60,000 clones, more than 75% of which are singletons, and 8.2% rests with the top ten. Input material: peripheral blood. All receptors derive from a woman aged 80 or over with acute or convalescent COVID-19. The CDR3 runs from the conserved cysteine through the conserved F or W. The D gene is left open where the match is weak. Rows give clone size only sometimes, using once, few, many, or a class for an expanded clone.

D: TRBD1
V: TRBV5-5
J: TRBJ1-2
size: .
CDR3: CASSPDRRYGYTF
DNA: TGTGCCAGCAGCCCGGACAGGAGGTATGGCTACACCTTC

D: .
V: TRBV4-1
J: TRBJ1-1
size: .
CDR3: CASSQGGSGNTEAFF
DNA: TGCGCCAGCAGCCAAGGTGGTAGCGGGAACACTGAAGCTTTCTTT

D: .
V: TRBV10-3
J: TRBJ2-3
size: .
CDR3: CAISKAGGLTDTQYF
DNA: TGTGCCATCAGTAAGGCAGGGGGACTCACAGATACGCAGTATTTT

D: TRBD1
V: TRBV6-4
J: TRBJ2-3
size: .
CDR3: CASSVGTGRGTDTQYF
DNA: TGTGCCAGCAGTGTGGGGACAGGGAGGGGCACAGATACGCAGTATTTT

D: .
V: TRBV19
J: TRBJ1-2
size: .
CDR3: CATNSPGLTLANYGYTF
DNA: TGTGCTACGAATAGTCCGGGACTCACGTTAGCTAACTATGGCTACACCTTC

D: TRBD2
V: TRBV7-3
J: TRBJ2-1
size: .
CDR3: CASSPPGLGNEQFF
DNA: TGTGCCAGCAGCCCTCCGGGACTAGGCAATGAGCAGTTCTTC

D: .
V: TRBV30
J: TRBJ1-3
size: .
CDR3: CAWHSGNTIYF
DNA: TGTGCCTGGCACAGCGGAAACACCATATATTTT

D: TRBD2
V: TRBV27
J: TRBJ2-5
size: .
CDR3: CASSLIPGLAGGRVGETQYF
DNA: TGTGCCAGCAGTTTAATACCGGGACTAGCGGGAGGCCGGGTGGGAGAGACCCAGTACTTC

D: TRBD1
V: TRBV4-2
J: TRBJ2-6
size: .
CDR3: CASSQEPGNRGSGANVLTF
DNA: TGTGCCAGCAGCCAAGAGCCGGGGAACAGGGGAAGTGGGGCCAACGTCCTGACTTTC

D: TRBD2
V: TRBV18
J: TRBJ2-1
size: .
CDR3: CASSPSGSYNNEQFF
DNA: TGTGCCAGCTCCCCAAGCGGGAGCTATAACAATGAGCAGTTCTTC

D: .
V: TRBV27
J: TRBJ1-6
size: .
CDR3: CASSKSPRGGSYNSPLHF
DNA: TGTGCCAGCAGTAAGTCCCCAAGGGGAGGCTCCTATAATTCACCCCTCCACTTT

D: TRBD2
V: TRBV7-2
J: TRBJ2-3
size: .
CDR3: CASSFIGASGRATQYF
DNA: TGTGCCAGCAGCTTCATAGGTGCTAGCGGGAGAGCTACGCAGTATTTT

D: .
V: TRBV7-2
J: TRBJ2-2
size: .
CDR3: CASREMGLLNTGELFF
DNA: TGTGCCAGCAGGGAAATGGGGCTTCTGAACACCGGGGAGCTGTTTTTT

D: .
V: TRBV28
J: TRBJ1-1
size: .
CDR3: CASSVGQGLNTEAFF
DNA: TGTGCCAGCAGTGTGGGCCAGGGGCTGAACACTGAAGCTTTCTTT

D: TRBD1
V: TRBV7-9
J: TRBJ2-1
size: .
CDR3: CASSLVRTGYNEQFF
DNA: TGTGCCAGCAGCTTAGTTCGGACAGGCTACAATGAGCAGTTCTTC

D: TRBD1
V: TRBV19
J: TRBJ1-6
size: .
CDR3: CASKGQGDSPLHF
DNA: TGTGCCAGTAAGGGACAGGGAGATTCACCCCTCCACTTT

D: .
V: TRBV18
J: TRBJ1-3
size: .
CDR3: CASSHEVGSSGNTIYF
DNA: TGTGCCAGCTCACACGAGGTCGGGTCCTCTGGAAACACCATATATTTT

D: .
V: TRBV27
J: TRBJ1-2
size: .
CDR3: CASSKGDYGYTF
DNA: TGTGCCAGCAGTAAGGGGGACTATGGCTACACCTTC

D: TRBD1
V: TRBV2
J: TRBJ2-1
size: .
CDR3: CASRDDRGGSNEQFF
DNA: TGTGCCAGCAGGGATGACAGGGGTGGAAGTAATGAGCAGTTCTTC

D: TRBD1
V: TRBV28
J: TRBJ2-2
size: .
CDR3: CASSPGGYTGELFF
DNA: TGTGCCAGCAGCCCAGGGGGCTATACCGGGGAGCTGTTTTTT

D: .
V: TRBV5-6
J: TRBJ1-3
size: .
CDR3: CASSYGSGNTIYF
DNA: TGTGCCAGCAGCTACGGCTCTGGAAACACCATATATTTT

D: .
V: TRBV28
J: TRBJ1-3
size: .
CDR3: CASTSGAIAPGNTIYF
DNA: TGTGCCAGCACCTCAGGCGCGATCGCGCCTGGAAACACCATATATTTT

D: TRBD1
V: TRBV28
J: TRBJ2-6
size: few
CDR3: CASKHPGQGWSGANVLTF
DNA: TGTGCCAGCAAACATCCGGGACAGGGTTGGTCTGGGGCCAACGTCCTGACTTTC

D: .
V: TRBV12-1
J: TRBJ1-2
size: .
CDR3: CASSFEYHSGYTF
DNA: TGTGCCAGCAGCTTTGAGTACCACTCCGGCTACACCTTC

D: .
V: TRBV29-1
J: TRBJ2-5
size: .
CDR3: CSGRGTVVSETQYF
DNA: TGCAGTGGACGGGGAACCGTCGTGTCAGAGACCCAGTACTTC

D: .
V: TRBV9
J: TRBJ1-3
size: .
CDR3: CASSGGGISGNTIYF
DNA: TGTGCCAGCAGCGGTGGGGGGATCTCTGGAAACACCATATATTTT

D: .
V: TRBV6-5
J: TRBJ2-7
size: few
CDR3: CASSVRTGSAYEQYF
DNA: TGTGCCAGCAGCGTCCGGACTGGCAGTGCCTACGAGCAGTACTTC

D: .
V: TRBV6-5
J: TRBJ2-2
size: .
CDR3: CASSQFTGELFF
DNA: TGTGCCAGCAGTCAATTCACCGGGGAGCTGTTTTTT

D: TRBD1
V: TRBV5-5
J: TRBJ2-1
size: .
CDR3: CASSLLADRDNEQFF
DNA: TGTGCCAGCAGCTTGTTGGCGGACAGGGACAATGAGCAGTTCTTC

D: .
V: TRBV5-4
J: TRBJ2-1
size: once
CDR3: CASSRLSSYNEQFF
DNA: TGTGCCAGCAGCCGGTTGAGCTCCTACAATGAGCAGTTCTTC

D: TRBD1
V: TRBV11-3
J: TRBJ1-1
size: .
CDR3: CASSSRTGEAFF
DNA: TGTGCCAGCAGCTCAAGGACAGGTGAAGCTTTCTTT